This record covers a single TCR beta chain. Its specificity is not known. This sample was taken from a study of OX40 agonist ivuxolimab in advanced cancers. Overall study context: Earlier anti-PD-1, anti-PD-L1 or anti-CTLA-4 therapy was permitted; about 39% had received some. Study-level points and caveats: Relative to CD4+, CD8+ T cells held more expanded clones on average. Clonal expansion was among the lowest in partial responders at 0.1-3.0 mg/kg, especially CD8+.

Sequencing used immunoSEQ multiplex PCR; TCRdb keeps in-frame clones, though not all of them. The top ten hold 5.5% to 7% of the sample, which has tens of thousands of clones, about 82% seen once. Germline CDR1 reads SGHNT; CDR2 reads YYREEE (reference sequence). There are 14 residues in the CDR3. The germline V and J ends were trimmed by 4 bases and 8 bases, with 15 bases remaining between them. Here the sequenced sample was CD4+ or CD8+ T cells sorted from blood, taken in a trial of the OX40 agonist ivuxolimab. The rearrangement uses TRBV5-4 and TRBJ1-4, with a tentative D call TRBD1 (5 bases). The TCR was taken from an adult with an advanced solid tumor such as melanoma, head and neck, liver or kidney cancer. CDR3 in DNA: TGTGCCAGCAGCCAAGTGTCAGGGTTAGAAAAACTGTTTTTT. It yields the protein CASSQVSGLEKLFF.